This T cell receptor (beta chain) originates from a study of identical twins. MiXCR, run by TCRdb on the 5' RACE reads, gives a single entry per CDR3 protein. The profile shows around 340,000 distinct CDR3 sequences, approximately 8.7% of them singletons. The germline V gene has CDR1 SGHKS and CDR2 YYEKEE (reference sequence). Deletions cut 3 bases from V and 6 bases from J, with 21 bases between. CDR3 length equals 16 residues. Turning to this clonotype: What it binds is not known.

Study findings and constraints: Conclusions were based on cross-sectional statistical analysis, without following the same donors.

This sequence joins TRBV5-5 and TRBJ2-5; a possible D gene is TRBD2 (6 bases). The source is a woman aged 45 to 65 in good health. Material: naive T cells sorted from blood. The CDR3 protein is CASSSRPSASGKTQYF. In nucleotides, the CDR3 is TGTGCCAGCAGCTCGCGGCCTAGCGCCTCAGGGAAGACCCAGTACTTC.